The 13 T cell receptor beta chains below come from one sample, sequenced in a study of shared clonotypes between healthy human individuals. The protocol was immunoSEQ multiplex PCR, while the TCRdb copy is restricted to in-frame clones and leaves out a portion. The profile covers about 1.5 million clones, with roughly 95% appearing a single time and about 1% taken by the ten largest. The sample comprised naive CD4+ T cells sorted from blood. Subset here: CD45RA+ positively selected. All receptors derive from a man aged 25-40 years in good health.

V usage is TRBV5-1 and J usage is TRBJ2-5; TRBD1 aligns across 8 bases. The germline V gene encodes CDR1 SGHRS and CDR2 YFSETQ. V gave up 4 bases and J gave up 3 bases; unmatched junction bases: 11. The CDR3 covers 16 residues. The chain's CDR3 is CASSPTPTTGEETQYF. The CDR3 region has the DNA TGCGCCAGCAGCCCCACACCCACGACAGGGGAAGAGACCCAGTACTTC.

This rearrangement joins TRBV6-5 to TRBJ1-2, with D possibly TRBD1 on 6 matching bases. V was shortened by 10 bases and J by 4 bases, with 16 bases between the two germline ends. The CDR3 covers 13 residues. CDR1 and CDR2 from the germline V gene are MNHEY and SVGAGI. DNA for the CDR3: TGTGCCACTACACGGGGGCTACTCTATGGCTACACCTTC. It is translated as CATTRGLLYGYTF.

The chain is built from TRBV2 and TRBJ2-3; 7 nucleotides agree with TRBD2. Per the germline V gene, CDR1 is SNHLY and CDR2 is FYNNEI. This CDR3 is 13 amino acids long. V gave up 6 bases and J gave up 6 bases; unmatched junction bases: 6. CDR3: CASRLAENDTQYF. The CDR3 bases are TGTGCCAGCAGGCTAGCGGAGAACGATACGCAGTATTTT. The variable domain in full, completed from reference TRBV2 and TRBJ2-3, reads EPEVTQTPSHQVTQMGQEVILRCVPISNHLYFYWYRQILGQKVEFLVSFYNNEISEKSEIFDDQFSVERPDGSNFTLKIRSTKLEDSAMYFCASRLAENDTQYFGPGTRLTVL.

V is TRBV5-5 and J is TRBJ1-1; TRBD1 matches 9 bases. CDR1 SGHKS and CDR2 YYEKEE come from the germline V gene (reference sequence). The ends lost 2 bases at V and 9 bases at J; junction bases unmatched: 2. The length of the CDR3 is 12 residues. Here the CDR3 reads CASSFGQGKAFF. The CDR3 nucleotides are TGTGCCAGCAGCTTCGGACAGGGGAAAGCTTTCTTT.

The DNA for the CDR3 is TGTGCCAGCAGTTACTCTGCGGGGCTCGGGGTAAGCGAGCAGTACTTC. Amino acid sequence: CASSYSAGLGVSEQYF. This chain joins TRBV6-5 and TRBJ2-7, with a weak D call TRBD2 (6 bases). Germline V gene lookup returns CDR1 MNHEY and CDR2 SVGAGI. The CDR3 has 16 residues. V was shortened by 0 bases and J by 6 bases, with 18 bases between the two germline ends.

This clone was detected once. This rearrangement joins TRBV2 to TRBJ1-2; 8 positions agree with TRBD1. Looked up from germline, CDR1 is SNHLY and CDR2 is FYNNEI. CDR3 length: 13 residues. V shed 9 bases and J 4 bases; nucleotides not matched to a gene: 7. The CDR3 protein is CASGQGASYGYTF. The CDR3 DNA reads TGTGCCAGTGGCCAGGGGGCGAGCTATGGCTACACCTTC. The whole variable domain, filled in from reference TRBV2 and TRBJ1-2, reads EPEVTQTPSHQVTQMGQEVILRCVPISNHLYFYWYRQILGQKVEFLVSFYNNEISEKSEIFDDQFSVERPDGSNFTLKIRSTKLEDSAMYFCASGQGASYGYTFGSGTRLTVV.

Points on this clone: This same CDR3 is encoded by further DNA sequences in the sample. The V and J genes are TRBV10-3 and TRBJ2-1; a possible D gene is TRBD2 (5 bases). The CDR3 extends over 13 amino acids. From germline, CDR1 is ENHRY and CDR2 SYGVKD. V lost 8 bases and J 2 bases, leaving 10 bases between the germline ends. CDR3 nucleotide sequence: TGTGCCATCCGCGGAGGCGCCTACAATGAGCAGTTCTTC. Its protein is CAIRGGAYNEQFF.

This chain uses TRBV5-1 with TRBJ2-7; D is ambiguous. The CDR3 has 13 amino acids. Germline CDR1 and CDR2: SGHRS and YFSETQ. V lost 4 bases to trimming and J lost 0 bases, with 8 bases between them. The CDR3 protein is CASSTSSSYEQYF. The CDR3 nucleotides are TGCGCCAGCAGCACTTCGAGCTCCTACGAGCAGTACTTC.

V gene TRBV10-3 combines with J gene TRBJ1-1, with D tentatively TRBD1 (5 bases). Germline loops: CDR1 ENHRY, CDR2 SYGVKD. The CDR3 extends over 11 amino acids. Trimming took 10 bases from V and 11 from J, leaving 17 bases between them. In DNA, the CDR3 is TGTGCCACCTCGGGTGGGGCGACGGCTTTCTTT. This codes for CATSGGATAFF.

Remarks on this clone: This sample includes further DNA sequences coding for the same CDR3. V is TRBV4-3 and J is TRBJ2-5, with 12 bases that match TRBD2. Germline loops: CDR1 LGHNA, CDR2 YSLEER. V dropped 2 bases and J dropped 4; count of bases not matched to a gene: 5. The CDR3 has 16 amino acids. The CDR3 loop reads CASSQRLAGEGETQYF. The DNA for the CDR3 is TGCGCCAGCAGCCAACGACTAGCGGGAGAAGGAGAGACCCAGTACTTC.

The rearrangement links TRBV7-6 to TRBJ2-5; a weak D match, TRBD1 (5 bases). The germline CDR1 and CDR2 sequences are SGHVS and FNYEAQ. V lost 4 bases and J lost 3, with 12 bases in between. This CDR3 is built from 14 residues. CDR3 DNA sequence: TGTGCCAGCAGCTCAGATCAGGGTAAAGAGACCCAGTACTTC. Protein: CASSSDQGKETQYF. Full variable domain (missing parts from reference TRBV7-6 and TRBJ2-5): GAGVSQSPRYKVTKRGQDVALRCDPISGHVSLYWYRQALGQGPEFLTYFNYEAQQDKSGLPNDRFSAERPEGSISTLTIQRTEQRDSAMYRCASSSDQGKETQYFGPGTRLLVL.

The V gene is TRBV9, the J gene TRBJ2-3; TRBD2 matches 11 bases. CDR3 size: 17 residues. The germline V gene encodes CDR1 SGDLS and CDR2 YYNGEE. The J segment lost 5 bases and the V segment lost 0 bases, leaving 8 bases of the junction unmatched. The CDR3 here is CASSVGGRGTSGDTQYF. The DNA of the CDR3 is TGTGCCAGCAGCGTAGGGGGCAGGGGGACTAGCGGAGATACGCAGTATTTT. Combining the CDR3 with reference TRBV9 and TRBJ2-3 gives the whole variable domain DSGVTQTPKHLITATGQRVTLRCSPRSGDLSVYWYQQSLDQGLQFLIQYYNGEERAKGNILERFSAQQFPDLHSELNLSSLELGDSALYFCASSVGGRGTSGDTQYFGPGTRLTVL.

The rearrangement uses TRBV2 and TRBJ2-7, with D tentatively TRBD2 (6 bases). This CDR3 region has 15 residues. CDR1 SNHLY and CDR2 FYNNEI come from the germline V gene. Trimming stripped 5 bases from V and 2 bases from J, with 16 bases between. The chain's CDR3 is CASSYSLTSTYEQYF. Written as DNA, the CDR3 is TGTGCCAGCAGTTACTCTCTCACTAGCACCTACGAGCAGTACTTC.